The next 27 T cell receptor beta chains were all read from a single sample in a study of T-cell memory formation after mild COVID-19. TCRdb processed the 5' RACE reads anew with MiXCR; each CDR3 protein has one entry. The sample shows under 300,000 distinct CDR3 sequences, 8% to 9.5% of them seen only once. Sequencing input: PBMCs or a T cell subset sorted from them (not recorded which). The receptors come from a man younger than 30 who had mild COVID-19 (a few samples of this study predate the infection). Cell type and time point are not known.

This clonotype appeared a few times. The chain joins TRBV18 to TRBJ2-7; perhaps TRBD1 as D (5 bases). The germline gives CDR1 KGHSH, CDR2 LQKENI. The CDR3 is 15 residues long. V lost 3 bases and J lost 3, with 15 bases in between. Written as DNA, the CDR3 is TGTGCCAGCTCACCGGCAGGGTTGGGCAGCTACGAGCAGTACTTC. It yields the protein CASSPAGLGSYEQYF.

This clonotype was seen only a few times. The CDR3 DNA reads as TGTGCCAGCAGCTTGCGACTAGCGGGGGGCCACTCCTACAATGAGCAGTTCTTC. Its translation: CASSLRLAGGHSYNEQFF. The chain has TRBV5-5 and TRBJ2-1, with TRBD2 matching over 13 bases. With 1 base clipped from V and 0 bases from J, the junction kept 4 bases outside the gene matches. This CDR3 region has 18 residues. Germline V gene sequence: CDR1 SGHKS, CDR2 YYEKEE (reference sequence).

J is TRBJ2-2 and V is TRBV9, with D hard to call. Germline CDR1 and CDR2: SGDLS and YYNGEE. The CDR3 has 16 amino acids. V lost 1 base and J lost 0, with 10 bases in between. Written as DNA, the CDR3 is TGTGCCAGCAGCGTAAACATAAGGTCGAACACCGGGGAGCTGTTTTTT. Translation gives CASSVNIRSNTGELFF. Full variable domain (missing parts from reference TRBV9 and TRBJ2-2): DSGVTQTPKHLITATGQRVTLRCSPRSGDLSVYWYQQSLDQGLQFLIQYYNGEERAKGNILERFSAQQFPDLHSELNLSSLELGDSALYFCASSVNIRSNTGELFFGEGSRLTVL.

This clonotype turned up a few times. Here the CDR3 reads CASSSRGLGLSPLHF. DNA for the CDR3: TGTGCCAGCAGCAGCAGGGGGCTGGGTCTTTCACCCCTCCACTTT. The genes are TRBV5-5 and TRBJ1-6; the match to TRBD1 covers 8 bases. V was clipped by 4 bases and J by 9 bases; unmatched bases: 9. The CDR3 sequence is 15 residues long. Germline V gene lookup returns CDR1 SGHKS and CDR2 YYEKEE (reference sequence).

The chain carries TRBV30 and TRBJ2-2; 12 bases are shared with TRBD1. The CDR3 totals 14 residues. The germline V gene has CDR1 GTSNPN and CDR2 SVGIG (reference sequence). Germline trimming cut 5 bases from V and 5 bases from J; bases unmatched to any gene: 3. The CDR3 region has the DNA TGTGCCTGGGGGACAGGGGGCTATACCGGGGAGCTGTTTTTT. Amino acids: CAWGTGGYTGELFF.

The chain carries TRBV19 and TRBJ2-7, with D perhaps given as TRBD1 or TRBD2 (5 bases each). Germline values: CDR1 LNHDA, CDR2 SQIVND (reference sequence). This CDR3 has 14 amino acids. The V gene lost 5 bases and the J gene lost 5 bases, with 16 bases spanning the gap. The CDR3 DNA follows: TGTGCCAGTAGTCGGGCAGGGAGTCTCGACGAGCAGTACTTC. It is translated as CASSRAGSLDEQYF.

The sample holds a few counts of this clonotype. The gene calls are TRBV10-3 and TRBJ2-2; D not resolved. Germline V gene lookup returns CDR1 ENHRY and CDR2 SYGVKD. Trimming pared 2 bases from V and 0 bases from J, leaving 10 bases between. The CDR3 runs 16 residues. CDR3 DNA sequence: TGTGCCATCAGTGAGATTTCCGGGTCGAACACCGGGGAGCTGTTTTTT. It codes for CAISEISGSNTGELFF.

In its sample, this clonotype was seen many times. The rearrangement uses TRBV9 and TRBJ1-6; D not certain. This CDR3 contains 14 residues. Per the germline V gene, CDR1 is SGDLS and CDR2 is YYNGEE. The V gene lost 5 bases and the J gene lost 0 bases, with 6 bases spanning the gap. The CDR3 loop reads CASSESSYNSPLHF. The CDR3 DNA reads TGTGCCAGCAGTGAGAGCTCCTATAATTCACCCCTCCACTTT.

In this sample, this clonotype turned up many times. The rearrangement joins TRBV7-9 to TRBJ2-1; TRBD2 agrees at 15 bases. This CDR3 contains 21 residues. The germline CDR1 and CDR2 sequences are SEHNR and FQNEAQ (reference sequence). The V and J ends lost 4 bases and 1 base, in that order; junction bases with no gene match: 14. The CDR3 DNA follows: TGTGCCAGCAGCTCGACCGAAATTGGACTAGCGGGGGGGCTTTCCTACAATGAGCAGTTCTTC. The encoded protein is CASSSTEIGLAGGLSYNEQFF.

In its sample, this clonotype was seen many times. V is TRBV10-3 and J is TRBJ2-3; TRBD1 matches 7 bases. V lost 6 bases and J lost 3; bases outside the gene matches: 6. This CDR3 is 14 amino acids long. CDR1 is ENHRY and CDR2 is SYGVKD in the germline V gene. The CDR3 region is CAIRKGQRTDTQYF. CDR3 sequence (DNA): TGTGCCATCAGGAAGGGACAGCGGACAGATACGCAGTATTTT.

Many counts were recorded for this clonotype. The chain combines TRBV12-3 or TRBV12-4 with TRBJ2-3, with D possibly matching TRBD1 (6 bases). CDR3 length: 14 residues. Deletions cut 5 bases from V and 3 bases from J, with 12 bases between. CDR3 nucleotides: TGTGCCAGCAGTCCCCGGGACACGACAGATACGCAGTATTTT. This encodes CASSPRDTTDTQYF.

This chain joins TRBV4-1 and TRBJ1-5, with TRBD1 as a possible D gene (5 bases). Per the germline V gene, CDR1 is MGHRA and CDR2 is YSYEKL. Between the trimmed V and J ends, which lost 4 bases and 4 bases, there was a span of 17 bases. This CDR3 region has 16 residues. The CDR3 loop reads CASSLFRDSRNQPQHF. The CDR3 region has the DNA TGCGCCAGCAGCCTCTTTCGGGACTCCCGAAATCAGCCCCAGCATTTT.

This sequence joins TRBV6-6 and TRBJ2-1; the match to TRBD1 covers 10 bases. The CDR3 consists of 20 residues. The junction had 17 bases not matched to a gene; V was cut back by 6 bases and J by 0 bases. Germline-derived CDR1 and CDR2 are MNHNY and SVGAGI (reference sequence). The CDR3 protein is CASSPSGTGALGSSYNEQFF. The DNA for the CDR3 is TGTGCCAGCAGCCCCTCCGGGACAGGGGCATTAGGGAGCTCCTACAATGAGCAGTTCTTC.

The chain couples TRBV6-5 to TRBJ2-4, with D unclear. In germline, CDR1 is MNHEY, CDR2 SVGAGI. Between the trimmed V and J ends, which lost 5 bases and 0 bases, there was a span of 11 bases. This CDR3 has 15 residues. The CDR3 spells CASSRTALAKNIQYF. CDR3 nucleotide sequence: TGTGCCAGCAGTCGGACGGCCCTAGCCAAAAACATTCAGTACTTC.

In this sample, this clonotype turned up many times. The chain couples TRBV4-1 to TRBJ1-1, with unresolved D. The CDR3 is 14 residues long. Between the trimmed V and J ends, which lost 6 bases and 2 bases, there was a span of 13 bases. From germline, CDR1 is MGHRA and CDR2 YSYEKL. The chain's CDR3 is CASRSLTRNTEAFF. For the CDR3, the DNA is TGCGCCAGCAGGAGCCTCACACGCAACACTGAAGCTTTCTTT.

This clonotype was seen only a few times. V gene TRBV3-1 combines with J gene TRBJ2-2; D is ambiguous. The CDR3 spans 14 residues. Germline-derived CDR1 and CDR2 are LGHDT and YNNKEL (reference sequence). Trimming took off 0 bases at V and 7 bases at J, with 9 bases between the two ends. The chain's CDR3 is CASSQDHARGELFF. The CDR3 coding sequence is TGTGCCAGCAGCCAAGATCACGCACGCGGGGAGCTGTTTTTT.

The V call is TRBV5-1, the J call TRBJ2-2, with no clear D. This CDR3 has 16 amino acids. From germline, CDR1 is SGHRS and CDR2 YFSETQ. The V end lost 0 bases, the J end lost 0 bases, and 9 bases lay between the germline ends. The chain's CDR3 is CASSLVSWTNTGELFF. DNA of the CDR3: TGCGCCAGCAGCTTGGTATCCTGGACGAACACCGGGGAGCTGTTTTTT.

This clonotype was counted between two and nine times. The chain recombines TRBV27 with TRBJ2-2; no reliable D call. The CDR3 is made up of 14 amino acids. V was clipped by 8 bases and J by 1 base, with 11 bases between them. Looked up from germline, CDR1 is MNHEY and CDR2 is SMNVEV (reference sequence). In DNA, the CDR3 is TGTGCCAGCGGCCTGGCCCAGAACACCGGGGAGCTGTTTTTT. Protein product: CASGLAQNTGELFF.

V and J are TRBV15 and TRBJ1-4; 7 bases align to TRBD1. The CDR3 covers 15 residues. The V and J ends lost 4 bases and 3 bases, in that order; junction bases with no gene match: 5. CDR1 and CDR2 from the germline V gene are LNHNV and YYDKDF (reference sequence). The CDR3 is CATSTGGRANEKLFF. CDR3 DNA: TGTGCCACCAGCACAGGGGGGAGAGCTAATGAAAAACTGTTTTTT. Combining the CDR3 with reference TRBV15 and TRBJ1-4 gives the whole variable domain DAMVIQNPRYQVTQFGKPVTLSCSQTLNHNVMYWYQQKSSQAPKLLFHYYDKDFNNEADTPDNFQSRRPNTSFCFLDIRSPGLGDTAMYLCATSTGGRANEKLFFGSGTQLSVL.

The chain is built from TRBV20-1 and TRBJ2-7; D is perhaps TRBD1 or TRBD2 (5 bases each). The CDR3 covers 13 residues. The V gene's germline CDR1 is DFQATT and CDR2 SNEGSKA (reference sequence). V was pared by 3 bases and J by 3 bases, with 12 bases between. For the CDR3, the DNA is TGCAGTGCTAGCCGGCAGGGACGCTACGAGCAGTACTTC. Protein: CSASRQGRYEQYF.

The CDR3 reads CASSSDRYTEAFF. CDR3 sequence (DNA): TGCGCCAGCAGCTCGGACAGATACACTGAAGCTTTCTTT. The chain links TRBV5-1 to TRBJ1-1; tentatively, D is TRBD1 (6 bases). Germline-derived CDR1 and CDR2 are SGHRS and YFSETQ. CDR3 length: 13 residues. V gave up 3 bases and J gave up 3 bases, with 9 bases separating them.

Ten or more counts support this clonotype. The rearrangement uses TRBV7-2 and TRBJ2-1; no reliable D call. The CDR3 has 13 residues. Germline CDR1 reads SGHTA; CDR2 reads FQGNSA. V was trimmed by 1 base and J by 4 bases, leaving 5 bases between them. The CDR3 sequence is CASSLGIYNEQFF. The CDR3 DNA sequence: TGTGCCAGCAGCTTAGGCATTTACAATGAGCAGTTCTTC.

The V and J genes are TRBV7-6 and TRBJ2-6; D uncertain. Per the germline V gene, CDR1 is SGHVS and CDR2 is FNYEAQ. V lost 1 base, J lost 0 bases, and 7 bases lay in between. The CDR3 runs to 16 residues. The CDR3 DNA reads TGTGCCAGCAGCTTAGAAAAGTACTCTGGGGCCAACGTCCTGACTTTC. This translates into CASSLEKYSGANVLTF. The full variable domain, its missing parts supplied by reference TRBV7-6 and TRBJ2-6, is GAGVSQSPRYKVTKRGQDVALRCDPISGHVSLYWYRQALGQGPEFLTYFNYEAQQDKSGLPNDRFSAERPEGSISTLTIQRTEQRDSAMYRCASSLEKYSGANVLTFGAGSRLTVL.

The J gene is TRBJ1-4, the V gene TRBV15; possible D gene TRBD1, 6 bases. Trimming pared 3 bases from V and 8 bases from J, leaving 16 bases between. Germline lookup yields CDR1 LNHNV and CDR2 YYDKDF (reference sequence). There are 15 residues in the CDR3. The CDR3 region has the DNA TGTGCCACCAGCAGCCATGGGGGTACAGGGGAAAAACTGTTTTTT. Translation: CATSSHGGTGEKLFF.

This chain links TRBV5-1 with TRBJ2-1, with a possible D match to TRBD1 (6 bases). V gave up 0 bases and J gave up 7 bases, with 11 bases separating them. The CDR3 loop spans 14 amino acids. Looked up from germline, CDR1 is SGHRS and CDR2 is YFSETQ. The CDR3 nucleotides are TGCGCCAGCAGCTTGGTACAGGGTAAAAATGAGCAGTTCTTC. Amino acid sequence: CASSLVQGKNEQFF.

The CDR3: CASSDVAGRTDTQYF. The CDR3 DNA is TGTGCCAGCAGTGACGTGGCAGGTCGGACAGATACGCAGTATTTT. V is TRBV6-4 and J is TRBJ2-3, with unresolved D. CDR3 size: 15 residues. In germline, CDR1 is MRHNA, CDR2 SNTAGT. Trimming pared 2 bases from V and 3 bases from J, leaving 12 bases between.

The chain has TRBV28 and TRBJ1-1, with 9 positions matching TRBD1. In germline, CDR1 is MDHEN, CDR2 SYDVKM. Unmatched junction bases numbered 5, after V lost 6 bases and J lost 3 bases. The CDR3 extends over 14 amino acids. As DNA, the CDR3 is TGTGCCAGCAGCCGGGACAGGGCGTACACTGAAGCTTTCTTT. This translates into CASSRDRAYTEAFF.